The 20 T cell receptor beta chains below were found in one sample sequenced in a study of cytomegalovirus exposure and HLA in healthy donors. Using immunoSEQ multiplex PCR, the repertoire was profiled, and TCRdb retains in-frame clones only, with some absent. The sample includes about 200,000 clones, 86% seen only once; the top ten take around 1.6%. The sequenced sample consisted of PBMCs. The origin of the receptors is a woman younger than 30 in good health and CMV-seronegative.

This chain uses TRBV10-3 with TRBJ2-2; D is unclear. The CDR3 extends over 14 amino acids. V was trimmed by 5 bases and J by 4 bases, leaving 11 bases between them. Germline-derived CDR1 and CDR2 are ENHRY and SYGVKD. CDR3 residues: CAISSSSGTGELFF. The CDR3 coding sequence is TGTGCCATCAGTAGTAGCTCGGGCACCGGGGAGCTGTTTTTT.

For this clone: At one boundary the junction diverges from the germline segment, which might be a read error. The genes are TRBV27 and TRBJ2-7; TRBD1 matches 8 bases. The CDR3 runs to 13 residues. From germline, CDR1 is MNHEY and CDR2 SMNVEV (reference sequence). The CDR3 reads CASGLGQGFEQYF. CDR3 sequence (DNA): TGTGCCAGCGGTTTAGGACAGGGTTTTGAGCAGTACTTC.

This clone was recorded a few times. V is TRBV11-2 and J is TRBJ1-2; TRBD1 aligns across 7 bases. This CDR3 contains 17 residues. Losses at the gene ends were 2 bases for V and 0 bases for J; bases not matched to a gene: 9. Per germline, CDR1 SGHAT and CDR2 FQNNGV. Written as DNA, the CDR3 is TGTGCCAGCAGCTTAATGGCAGGGGGAGAACCTAACTATGGCTACACCTTC. This codes for CASSLMAGGEPNYGYTF.

This clone has just a few counts. The V gene is TRBV11-2, the J gene TRBJ2-5; D uncertain. This CDR3 is 14 amino acids long. The V and J ends lost 1 base and 4 bases respectively, with 10 bases between them. Germline values: CDR1 SGHAT, CDR2 FQNNGV. This CDR3 reads CASSLAFVSETQYF. As DNA, the CDR3 is TGTGCCAGCAGCTTAGCCTTTGTCTCAGAGACCCAGTACTTC.

The chain couples TRBV5-1 to TRBJ2-1; a weak D match, TRBD1 (5 bases). Germline V gene sequence: CDR1 SGHRS, CDR2 YFSETQ. Trimming left V 4 bases short and J 5 bases short, with 10 bases between. This CDR3 spans 13 amino acids. Written as DNA, the CDR3 is TGCGCCAGCAGCGTTCGACAGAACAATGAGCAGTTCTTC. It is translated as CASSVRQNNEQFF.

This clone was seen a handful of times. The chain is built from TRBV5-1 and TRBJ1-6; D is undetermined. This CDR3 region has 13 residues. The V end lost 1 base, the J end lost 14 bases, and 13 bases lay between the germline ends. Germline assignment: CDR1 SGHRS and CDR2 YFSETQ. CDR3 sequence (DNA): TGCGCCAGCAGCTTGCCGGGAGATACGACCCTCCACTTT. Translation: CASSLPGDTTLHF.

The chain carries TRBV7-9 and TRBJ2-7; TRBD1 aligns across 10 bases. V lost 4 bases, J lost 3 bases, and 6 bases stayed unmatched. Germline lookup yields CDR1 SEHNR and CDR2 FQNEAQ (reference sequence). This CDR3 has 15 residues. The CDR3, as DNA: TGTGCCAGCAGCTACAGCGGGGACAGGGGCTACGAGCAGTACTTC. It encodes CASSYSGDRGYEQYF.

The V call is TRBV2, the J call TRBJ1-2; no clear D gene. The germline CDR1 and CDR2 sequences are SNHLY and FYNNEI. The V end lost 9 bases, the J end lost 0 bases, and 11 bases lay between the germline ends. This CDR3 region has 13 residues. CDR3 DNA: TGTGCCAGTGCCGGGGATTCTAACTATGGCTACACCTTC. Amino acid sequence: CASAGDSNYGYTF.

This sequence joins TRBV30 and TRBJ2-5; 8 bases align to TRBD1. Losses at the gene ends were 6 bases for V and 3 bases for J; bases not matched to a gene: 3. Germline CDR1 reads GTSNPN; CDR2 reads SVGIG (reference sequence). This CDR3 contains 12 residues. The CDR3 loop is CACRGQKETQYF. CDR3 DNA: TGTGCCTGCAGGGGGCAGAAAGAGACCCAGTACTTC. Complete variable domain (other parts from reference TRBV30 and TRBJ2-5): SQTIHQWPATLVQPVGSPLSLECTVEGTSNPNLYWYRQAAGRGLQLLFYSVGIGQISSEVPQNLSASRPQDRQFILSSKKLLLSDSGFYLCACRGQKETQYFGPGTRLLVL.

The gene calls are TRBV27 and TRBJ1-2; D possibly corresponds to TRBD1 (6 bases). Germline lookup yields CDR1 MNHEY and CDR2 SMNVEV (reference sequence). CDR3 length: 13 residues. The V end lost 4 bases, the J end lost 3 bases, and 9 bases lay between the germline ends. The DNA for the CDR3 is TGTGCCAGCAGTTCCTCAGGGGACTATGGCTACACCTTC. Residues: CASSSSGDYGYTF.

The gene calls are TRBV6-5 and TRBJ2-5, with 9 bases fitting TRBD1. Trimming removed 6 bases from V and 5 bases from J; junction bases left unmatched: 7. Germline-derived CDR1 and CDR2 are MNHEY and SVGAGI. The CDR3 has 14 amino acids. The CDR3 is CASRVGQGIETQYF. CDR3 in DNA: TGTGCCAGCAGGGTGGGACAGGGTATTGAGACCCAGTACTTC.

The chain has TRBV10-3 and TRBJ1-1, with TRBD1 matching 9 bases. The V and J ends lost 6 bases and 5 bases, in that order; junction bases with no gene match: 13. CDR1 is ENHRY, CDR2 SYGVKD, per germline. The CDR3 loop spans 16 amino acids. The CDR3 protein is CAIRESQGAGRTEAFF. DNA for the CDR3: TGTGCCATCAGGGAATCACAGGGGGCGGGACGGACTGAAGCTTTCTTT.

The chain uses TRBV29-1 and TRBJ2-7, with 12 nucleotides matching TRBD1. The junction had 16 bases not matched to a gene; V was cut back by 8 bases and J by 5 bases. Germline lookup yields CDR1 SQVTM and CDR2 ANQGSEA. The CDR3 extends over 16 amino acids. The DNA for the CDR3 is TGCAGCATTTCCACGCCTGTTGGGACAGGGGGCGACGAGCAGTACTTC. Translation gives CSISTPVGTGGDEQYF.

The chain carries TRBV6-5 and TRBJ2-3, with a possible D match to TRBD2 (5 bases). This CDR3 has 13 residues. The germline gives CDR1 MNHEY, CDR2 SVGAGI. V was cut by 1 base and J by 4 bases, with 6 bases left in between. CDR3 amino acids: CASSYLEADTQYF. The DNA of the CDR3 is TGTGCCAGCAGTTACTTGGAGGCAGATACGCAGTATTTT.

This clone has a single count. The V call is TRBV5-1, the J call TRBJ2-2; D gene unclear. Trimming stripped 0 bases from V and 1 base from J, with 4 bases between. The germline CDR1 and CDR2 sequences are SGHRS and YFSETQ. This CDR3 has 14 amino acids. CDR3 nucleotide sequence: TGCGCCAGCAGCTTGGATCGGAACACCGGGGAGCTGTTTTTT. The encoded protein is CASSLDRNTGELFF.

This sequence joins TRBV18 and TRBJ1-3; D is ambiguous. Trimming pared 3 bases from V and 0 bases from J, leaving 9 bases between. CDR1 and CDR2 (germline): KGHSH, LQKENI. This CDR3 contains 15 residues. The CDR3 region is CASSPAESSGNTIYF. CDR3 nucleotide sequence: TGTGCCAGCTCACCTGCGGAGTCCTCTGGAAACACCATATATTTT.

The chain employs TRBV29-1 and TRBJ1-2; 8 bases fit TRBD1. This CDR3 has 14 residues. V lost 6 bases and J lost 5; bases outside the gene matches: 11. The germline V gene encodes CDR1 SQVTM and CDR2 ANQGSEA. The CDR3 DNA follows: TGCAGCGTCCTTTTAATGACAGGGGAATATGGCTACACCTTC. Its protein product is CSVLLMTGEYGYTF.

The chain combines TRBV7-4 with TRBJ1-5; possibly TRBD1 for D (5 bases). Trimming cost V 1 base and J 6 bases, with 28 bases left between them. Germline lookup yields CDR1 SGHVT and CDR2 SQSDAQ. CDR3 length: 20 residues. The CDR3 here is CASSLDGCQWGPWLPQPQHF. CDR3 sequence (DNA): TGTGCCAGCAGCTTAGACGGCTGCCAATGGGGCCCTTGGCTGCCTCAGCCCCAGCATTTT.

V gene TRBV27 combines with J gene TRBJ1-4; no clear D gene. Germline V CDR1 and CDR2: MNHEY, SMNVEV (reference sequence). The CDR3 is made up of 14 amino acids. The V end lost 3 bases, the J end lost 8 bases, and 13 bases lay between the germline ends. CDR3 residues: CASSFSGFREKLFF. The CDR3 coding sequence is TGTGCCAGCAGTTTTTCGGGGTTTCGGGAAAAACTGTTTTTT.

The chain combines TRBV7-9 with TRBJ2-1, with 16 positions matching TRBD2. Germline loops: CDR1 SEHNR, CDR2 FQNEAQ (reference sequence). The CDR3 is made up of 17 amino acids. Germline trimming cut 5 bases from V and 6 bases from J; bases unmatched to any gene: 7. The CDR3 sequence: CASSLGLAGGSSNEQFF. CDR3 nucleotides: TGTGCCAGCAGCCTGGGACTAGCGGGAGGGAGTTCCAATGAGCAGTTCTTC.